This TCR beta chain was retrieved from a study of cytomegalovirus exposure and HLA in healthy donors. Study-wide context: Of all 400 or so donors who were genotyped, roughly 81% belonged to the Caucasian-associated ancestry cluster.

From germline, CDR1 is MGHRA and CDR2 YSYEKL. CDR3 length: 16 amino acids. Losses at the gene ends were 2 bases for V and 3 bases for J; bases not matched to a gene: 4. The PCR had 60 Vbeta and 13 Jbeta primers. Profiling relied on immunoSEQ multiplex PCR, and the TCRdb table lists in-frame clones only, not all of them. The table includes 250,000 to 350,000 clones, around 86% detected once. Comment on this clone: The antigen is not known. Other nucleotide sequences from this sample produce the same CDR3.

Findings of the study overall: Segments of the TCR beta V type were, in most cases, productive about 87% or about 30% of the time in an earlier analysis. Later analysis identified about 17,000 TCR beta sequences associated with HLA alleles, using a false discovery rate threshold of 0.05.

The sequenced sample was PBMCs. This sequence joins TRBV4-1 and TRBJ2-1; 10 nucleotides agree with TRBD2. The TCR comes from a man aged 35-49 years in good health and CMV-seropositive. CDR3 bases: TGCGCCAGCAGCCAAACCGGACTAGCGGTCTACAATGAGCAGTTCTTC. It encodes CASSQTGLAVYNEQFF.